Below are 10 T cell receptor beta chains sequenced from a single sample in a study of T cell responses to AZD1222 COVID-19 vaccine. Profiled with immunoSEQ multiplex PCR; TCRdb holds only in-frame clones, not every one. The table lists fewer than 200,000 clones, 91% of them singletons, with 1.5% to 2% in the top ten. The sample in question was peripheral blood, obtained on day 0 of AZD1222 vaccination. The source of these receptors is an adult in good health.

The V call is TRBV13, the J call TRBJ1-2; 8 positions match TRBD1. CDR1 and CDR2 (germline): PRHDT, FYEKMQ (reference sequence). The CDR3 has 15 amino acids. After removal of 5 bases from V and 5 bases from J, the junction contained 10 bases not matched to a gene. Here the CDR3 reads CASSQGPGQEYGYTF. CDR3 coding DNA: TGTGCCAGCAGCCAGGGGCCGGGACAGGAATATGGCTACACCTTC. Full variable domain (rest looked up from reference TRBV13 and TRBJ1-2): AAGVIQSPRHLIKEKRETATLKCYPIPRHDTVYWYQQGPGQDPQFLISFYEKMQSDKGSIPDRFSAQQFSDYHSELNMSSLELGDSALYFCASSQGPGQEYGYTFGSGTRLTVV.

The chain employs TRBV19 and TRBJ2-2, with D perhaps TRBD1 (6 bases). V was pared by 4 bases and J by 0 bases, with 15 bases between. The germline CDR1 and CDR2 sequences are LNHDA and SQIVND (reference sequence). CDR3 length: 17 residues. CDR3 protein: CASSRGQGSANTGELFF. CDR3 DNA sequence: TGTGCCAGTAGTAGGGGGCAGGGGAGCGCGAACACCGGGGAGCTGTTTTTT.

This clone was observed once. This rearrangement joins TRBV5-1 to TRBJ1-1; 9 nucleotides align to TRBD1. Germline V gives CDR1 SGHRS, CDR2 YFSETQ. The CDR3 sequence is 14 residues long. V trimming: 5 bases; J trimming: 5 bases; junction bases outside the gene matches: 7. The CDR3 protein is CASRTQGAFTEAFF. The CDR3 nucleotides read TGCGCCAGCAGAACACAGGGGGCTTTTACTGAAGCTTTCTTT.

This clone appeared once. This chain joins TRBV19 and TRBJ1-1; D is uncertain. Germline loops: CDR1 LNHDA, CDR2 SQIVND (reference sequence). There are 14 residues in the CDR3. The V end lost 1 base, the J end lost 2 bases, and 8 bases lay between the germline ends. CDR3 sequence reads: CASSIGGGNTEAFF. CDR3 DNA: TGTGCCAGTAGTATAGGTGGAGGAAACACTGAAGCTTTCTTT.

This chain links TRBV7-2 with TRBJ1-1; possible D gene TRBD1, 6 bases. The CDR3 has 13 residues. Germline V CDR1 and CDR2: SGHTA, FQGNSA. Trimming took 5 bases from V and 8 from J, leaving 15 bases between them. The CDR3 DNA is TGTGCCAGCAGCATTAGGGGCGGGACAGAAGCTTTCTTT. Translating gives CASSIRGGTEAFF.

The CDR3 region is CAISDIHEQYF. CDR3 coding DNA: TGTGCCATCAGTGATATCCACGAGCAGTACTTC. The V call is TRBV10-3, the J call TRBJ2-7; D uncertain. Germline-derived CDR1 and CDR2 are ENHRY and SYGVKD. The CDR3 sequence is 11 residues long. Between the trimmed V and J ends, which lost 3 bases and 5 bases, there was a span of 5 bases.

The rearrangement joins TRBV7-2 to TRBJ1-2; TRBD1 matches at 9 bases. V dropped 3 bases and J dropped 5; count of bases not matched to a gene: 13. The CDR3 extends over 17 amino acids. Germline V lookup: CDR1 SGHTA, CDR2 FQGNSA. CDR3 sequence (DNA): TGTGCCAGCAGCTTCTCCTCCTCACAGGGGGCTTTATATGGCTACACCTTC. This sequence encodes CASSFSSSQGALYGYTF.

This chain connects TRBV27 to TRBJ2-1; tentative D call: TRBD2 (5 bases). Germline values: CDR1 MNHEY, CDR2 SMNVEV (reference sequence). Between the trimmed V and J ends, which lost 5 bases and 2 bases, there was a span of 13 bases. The CDR3 totals 15 residues. CDR3 sequence: CASSQGRETYNEQFF. The CDR3 coding sequence is TGTGCCAGCAGTCAAGGACGGGAAACCTACAATGAGCAGTTCTTC.

V and J are TRBV30 and TRBJ1-1; 7 bases agree with TRBD1. The CDR3 covers 13 residues. V lost 4 bases, J lost 2 bases, and 4 bases stayed unmatched. CDR1 is GTSNPN, CDR2 SVGIG, per germline (reference sequence). CDR3 in amino acids: CAWTGQVNTEAFF. CDR3 nucleotide sequence: TGTGCCTGGACTGGACAGGTAAACACTGAAGCTTTCTTT. Based on the CDR3 plus reference TRBV30 and TRBJ1-1, the full variable domain is SQTIHQWPATLVQPVGSPLSLECTVEGTSNPNLYWYRQAAGRGLQLLFYSVGIGQISSEVPQNLSASRPQDRQFILSSKKLLLSDSGFYLCAWTGQVNTEAFFGQGTRLTVV.

CDR3: CASSFGTDLGRTNEKLFF. CDR3 nucleotide sequence: TGTGCCAGCAGTTTTGGGACGGACCTCGGACGAACTAATGAAAAACTGTTTTTT. The chain is built from TRBV27 and TRBJ1-4; possibly TRBD1 for D (5 bases). Germline V lookup: CDR1 MNHEY, CDR2 SMNVEV (reference sequence). Trimming pared 3 bases from V and 1 base from J, leaving 18 bases between. This CDR3 comprises 18 residues.